This T cell receptor (beta chain) came from a study of blood T cell repertoires in COVID-19. V was pared by 2 bases and J by 13 bases, with 10 bases of the junction left unmatched. CDR1 WSHSY and CDR2 SAAADI come from the germline V gene. This CDR3 is built from 14 residues. The assay was immunoSEQ multiplex PCR, and TCRdb's table has in-frame clones only and misses some. The sample includes 150,000 to 200,000 clones, more than 75% of them seen just once. Cohorts were determined from participant-reported clinical history. Sequenced input: PBMCs or T cells enriched from blood (not recorded which). This clonotype was sampled from a man aged 35-49 years who had recovered from COVID-19. This rearrangement joins TRBV10-2 to TRBJ1-5, with 8 bases that match TRBD1. For the CDR3, the DNA is TGCGCCAGCAGTGAGGACCTAAGGACAGGGTCTCAGCATTTT. Residues: CASSEDLRTGSQHF.